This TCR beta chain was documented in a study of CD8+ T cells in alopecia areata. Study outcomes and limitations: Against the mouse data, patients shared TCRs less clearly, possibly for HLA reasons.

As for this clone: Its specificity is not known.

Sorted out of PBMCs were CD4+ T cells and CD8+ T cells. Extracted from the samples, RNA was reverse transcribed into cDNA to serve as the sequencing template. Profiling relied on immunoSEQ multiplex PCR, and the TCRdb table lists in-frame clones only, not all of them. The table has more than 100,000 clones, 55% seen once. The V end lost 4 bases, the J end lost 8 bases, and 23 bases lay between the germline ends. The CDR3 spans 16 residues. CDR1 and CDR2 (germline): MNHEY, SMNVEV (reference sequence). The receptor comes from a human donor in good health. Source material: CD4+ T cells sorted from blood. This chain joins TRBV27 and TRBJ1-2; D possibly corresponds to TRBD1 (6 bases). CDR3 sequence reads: CASSSILGTPEGGYTF. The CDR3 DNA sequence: TGTGCCAGCAGTTCCATACTAGGGACACCGGAAGGCGGCTACACCTTC.